The 30 T cell receptor beta chains presented below share a single source sample, sequenced in a study of Ad26.COV2.S vaccination and SARS-CoV-2 variants. As for treatment: 15 to 20 received Ad26.COV2.S at low or high dose, single or two shots; five or six received placebo; per-sample allocation not given. Samples were taken on day 63 after the first vaccine or placebo injection. Here immunoSEQ multiplex PCR was the method, and the copy in TCRdb shows in-frame clones only, minus some. The sample records around 320,000 clones, 80% to 90% being singletons. Sequencing was performed on peripheral blood, taken in a trial of Ad26.COV2.S vaccine versus placebo. Every receptor here comes from a person between 18 and 60 years old who received the Ad26.COV2.S COVID-19 vaccine or a placebo.

This chain connects TRBV6-5 to TRBJ1-2; no clear D gene. Trimming stripped 2 bases from V and 4 bases from J, with 2 bases between. From germline, CDR1 is MNHEY and CDR2 SVGAGI. This CDR3 comprises 11 residues. Here the CDR3 DNA reads TGTGCCAGCAGTTACGGCTATGGCTACACCTTC. Protein sequence: CASSYGYGYTF.

The J gene is TRBJ2-3, the V gene TRBV13; D call uncertain. Germline assignment: CDR1 PRHDT and CDR2 FYEKMQ (reference sequence). Trimming cost V 6 bases and J 4 bases, with 14 bases left between them. The CDR3 covers 14 residues. The CDR3 nucleotides are TGTGCCAGCAGGCTAGACTCCAACCCAGATACGCAGTATTTT. Protein sequence: CASRLDSNPDTQYF.

As to this clone: Other DNA sequences from this sample encode an identical CDR3 as well. The rearrangement links TRBV6-2 or TRBV6-3 to TRBJ1-1; D ambiguous. Trimming took 5 bases from V and 2 from J, leaving 3 bases between them. Germline V gene lookup returns CDR1 MNHEY and CDR2 SVGEGT. The CDR3 runs 11 residues. The CDR3 spells CASSVNTEAFF. CDR3 nucleotides: TGTGCCAGCAGTGTCAACACTGAAGCTTTCTTT.

The V call is TRBV10-3, the J call TRBJ2-3; TRBD2 matches at 7 bases. The CDR3 sequence is 14 residues long. CDR1 and CDR2 from the germline V gene are ENHRY and SYGVKD. V trimming: 7 bases; J trimming: 2 bases; junction bases outside the gene matches: 6. The CDR3 region has the DNA TGTGCCATCAAGGCTAGCGGATTCACAGATACGCAGTATTTT. Its protein product is CAIKASGFTDTQYF.

This clone was counted only a few times. V usage is TRBV7-9 and J usage is TRBJ1-2; D remains ambiguous. CDR1 SEHNR and CDR2 FQNEAQ come from the germline V gene (reference sequence). The CDR3 has 14 residues. V gave up 2 bases and J gave up 0 bases, with 7 bases separating them. In DNA, the CDR3 is TGTGCCAGCAGCTTATCCGGTACTAACTATGGCTACACCTTC. Its translation: CASSLSGTNYGYTF.

The chain uses TRBV7-6 and TRBJ2-2, with 7 bases aligning to TRBD1. J was trimmed by 6 bases and V by 1 base; bases with no gene match: 5. Germline V lookup: CDR1 SGHVS, CDR2 FNYEAQ. This CDR3 is 15 amino acids long. For the CDR3, the DNA is TGTGCCAGCAGCTTAGGACAGGGTTGGTCCGGGGAGCTGTTTTTT. Protein: CASSLGQGWSGELFF.

The V call is TRBV7-9, the J call TRBJ2-1; D is possibly TRBD1 (6 bases). Trimming left V 3 bases short and J 16 bases short, with 13 bases between. Germline V gene lookup returns CDR1 SEHNR and CDR2 FQNEAQ (reference sequence). This CDR3 contains 11 residues. CDR3 protein: CASSLGPDSFF. DNA of the CDR3: TGTGCCAGCAGCTTGGGACCGGACAGCTTCTTC.

The chain recombines TRBV6-1 with TRBJ2-5, with D tentatively TRBD2 (7 bases). The CDR3 spans 16 residues. The V end was cut by 0 bases, the J end by 1 base, with 12 bases between. Germline V gene sequence: CDR1 MNHNS, CDR2 SASEGT. Here the CDR3 reads CASSEASGGGQETQYF. The CDR3 nucleotides are TGTGCCAGCAGTGAAGCGTCGGGGGGCGGCCAAGAGACCCAGTACTTC.

This clone was seen a single time. The V call is TRBV6-5, the J call TRBJ1-6; TRBD1 matches 9 bases. The CDR3 totals 14 residues. Germline CDR1 is MNHEY and CDR2 is SVGAGI. V lost 7 bases to trimming and J lost 9 bases; unmatched junction nucleotides: 7. The CDR3 DNA reads as TGTGCCAGCACTCCGGGACAGGGTGGTTCACCCCTCCACTTT. Translating it yields CASTPGQGGSPLHF.

This clone was seen once. The chain joins TRBV27 to TRBJ1-5; the match to TRBD1 covers 7 bases. The V and J ends lost 5 bases and 11 bases, in that order; junction bases with no gene match: 12. Germline loops: CDR1 MNHEY, CDR2 SMNVEV (reference sequence). This CDR3 contains 14 residues. This chain's CDR3 is CASSRGPGQFAQHF. The CDR3 DNA follows: TGTGCCAGCAGTAGGGGGCCCGGGCAATTTGCCCAGCATTTT.

The chain combines TRBV13 with TRBJ2-1; possibly TRBD2 for D (5 bases). The CDR3 spans 16 residues. V was trimmed by 4 bases and J by 3 bases, leaving 16 bases between them. CDR1 PRHDT and CDR2 FYEKMQ come from the germline V gene (reference sequence). The CDR3 spells CASSSLPGLDYNEQFF. The CDR3 nucleotides are TGTGCCAGCAGCTCCTTGCCCGGACTCGACTACAATGAGCAGTTCTTC.

J is TRBJ1-6 and V is TRBV5-6, with D hard to call. V was clipped by 3 bases and J by 9 bases, with 10 bases between them. The CDR3 has 13 amino acids. CDR1 and CDR2 (germline): SGHDT, YYEEEE. The DNA of the CDR3 is TGTGCCAGCAGCTCGGCACGGGGTTCACCCCTCCACTTT. Its translation is CASSSARGSPLHF.

V usage is TRBV3-1 (or the pseudogene TRBV3-2) and J usage is TRBJ1-2; no firm D call. Germline V gene data show CDR1 as LGHDT and CDR2 as YNNKEL (reference sequence). V gave up 0 bases and J gave up 4 bases, with 6 bases separating them. The CDR3 consists of 13 residues. For the CDR3, the DNA is TGTGCCAGCAGCCAAGAACAGATCTATGGCTACACCTTC. Amino acids: CASSQEQIYGYTF.

This chain joins TRBV12-5 and TRBJ2-1; D call uncertain. The CDR3 extends over 17 amino acids. The ends were cut back, 5 bases at V and 4 bases at J, with 21 bases in the middle. Germline CDR1 and CDR2: LGHNT and FRNRAP. CDR3 region: CASGLQVGGPTYNEQFF. CDR3 bases: TGTGCTAGTGGTCTCCAAGTCGGCGGACCAACATACAATGAGCAGTTCTTC. The variable domain in full, with the rest retrieved from reference TRBV12-5 and TRBJ2-1, is DARVTQTPRHKVTEMGQEVTMRCQPILGHNTVFWYRQTMMQGLELLAYFRNRAPLDDSGMPKDRFSAEMPDATLATLKIQPSEPRDSAVYFCASGLQVGGPTYNEQFFGPGTRLTVL.

The chain combines TRBV25-1 with TRBJ1-3; maybe TRBD1 (5 bases). Trimming removed 5 bases at V and 7 bases at J, with 15 bases between. The CDR3 is 14 residues long. Germline CDR1 MGHDK, CDR2 SYGVNS. The CDR3 nucleotides are TGTGCCAGCAGTCACCGGGACCATCGGAACACCATATATTTT. The encoded protein is CASSHRDHRNTIYF.

The gene calls are TRBV6-5 and TRBJ2-5; 8 nucleotides agree with TRBD1. This CDR3 is 15 amino acids long. CDR1 and CDR2 (germline): MNHEY, SVGAGI. V dropped 6 bases and J dropped 2; count of bases not matched to a gene: 8. This CDR3 reads CASSRGTGVQETQYF. The CDR3, as DNA: TGTGCCAGCAGCCGAGGGACAGGTGTTCAAGAGACCCAGTACTTC.

The count of this clone is one. This chain connects TRBV27 to TRBJ1-4, with no clear D. The CDR3 spans 14 residues. Germline V gene data show CDR1 as MNHEY and CDR2 as SMNVEV (reference sequence). V lost 3 bases and J 8 bases, leaving 13 bases between the germline ends. CDR3 sequence reads: CASSFRFRGEKLFF. CDR3 coding DNA: TGTGCCAGCAGTTTCAGATTTAGAGGGGAAAAACTGTTTTTT.

Here the CDR3 reads CASSEWPREEPDNEQFF. The CDR3 coding sequence is TGTGCCAGCAGTGAATGGCCCAGGGAAGAGCCCGACAATGAGCAGTTCTTC. The V call is TRBV6-1, the J call TRBJ2-1, with a tentative D call TRBD1 (5 bases). Trimming took off 2 bases at V and 5 bases at J, with 19 bases between the two ends. Germline-derived CDR1 and CDR2 are MNHNS and SASEGT. The length of the CDR3 is 17 residues.

V is TRBV14 and J is TRBJ2-7; unclear D gene. The CDR3 sequence is 13 residues long. V was clipped by 2 bases and J by 5 bases, with 10 bases between them. CDR1 and CDR2 from the germline V gene are SGHDN and FVKESK. The CDR3 region has the DNA TGTGCCAGCAGCCAACTAGTCGACCACGAGCAGTACTTC. This gives the protein CASSQLVDHEQYF.

The chain links TRBV7-6 to TRBJ1-1, with D uncertain. Deletions cut 4 bases from V and 2 bases from J, with 8 bases between. From germline, CDR1 is SGHVS and CDR2 FNYEAQ. The CDR3 is 13 amino acids. CDR3 in amino acids: CASSSGRNTEAFF. The DNA of the CDR3 is TGTGCCAGCAGCTCCGGTCGAAACACTGAAGCTTTCTTT.

The gene calls are TRBV19 and TRBJ2-2; TRBD1 might be the D (6 bases). The V end was cut by 6 bases, the J end by 6 bases, with 14 bases between. This CDR3 has 14 residues. Germline CDR1 reads LNHDA; CDR2 reads SQIVND (reference sequence). CDR3 nucleotide sequence: TGTGCCAGTAGGAATACAGGGACCCCCGGGGAGCTGTTTTTT. Translating gives CASRNTGTPGELFF.

This clone was detected ten times or more. The rearrangement joins TRBV19 to TRBJ2-5; TRBD2 aligns across 10 bases. From germline, CDR1 is LNHDA and CDR2 SQIVND (reference sequence). The CDR3 consists of 14 residues. J lost 5 bases, V lost 5 bases, and 5 bases had no gene match. CDR3 residues: CASSVSGGYETQYF. The CDR3 coding sequence is TGTGCCAGTAGTGTTAGCGGGGGGTATGAGACCCAGTACTTC. Supplemented by reference TRBV19 and TRBJ2-5, the full variable domain reads DGGITQSPKYLFRKEGQNVTLSCEQNLNHDAMYWYRQDPGQGLRLIYYSQIVNDFQKGDIAEGYSVSREKKESFPLTVTSAQKNPTAFYLCASSVSGGYETQYFGPGTRLLVL.

The chain employs TRBV10-3 and TRBJ1-2, with D perhaps TRBD1 (5 bases). V dropped 3 bases and J dropped 6 bases, with 8 bases sitting between them. The CDR3 is 12 residues long. The V gene's germline CDR1 is ENHRY and CDR2 SYGVKD. CDR3 coding DNA: TGTGCCATCAGTGATCGGGGGAATGGCTACACCTTC. Its protein product is CAISDRGNGYTF.

The chain carries TRBV9 and TRBJ1-1, with a weak D call TRBD1 (6 bases). Per the germline V gene, CDR1 is SGDLS and CDR2 is YYNGEE. Between the trimmed V and J ends, which lost 0 bases and 3 bases, there was a span of 12 bases. The CDR3 extends over 15 amino acids. The CDR3 DNA is TGTGCCAGCAGCGTAGCTTTAGGGGGAGACACTGAAGCTTTCTTT. Its protein is CASSVALGGDTEAFF.

This chain connects TRBV5-1 to TRBJ2-3, with 8 bases matching TRBD1. Unmatched junction bases numbered 8, after V lost 0 bases and J lost 14 bases. The germline gives CDR1 SGHRS, CDR2 YFSETQ. The CDR3 extends over 13 amino acids. The CDR3 DNA reads TGCGCCAGCAGCTTGGAGGGGCAGGGGGCTTGGTATTTT. Translating it yields CASSLEGQGAWYF.

This clone was counted a single time. V usage is TRBV7-9 and J usage is TRBJ2-3; D gene uncertain. The CDR3 has 15 amino acids. The V gene's germline CDR1 is SEHNR and CDR2 FQNEAQ (reference sequence). V lost 2 bases, J lost 0 bases, and 9 bases lay in between. CDR3 residues: CASSLLGSSTDTQYF. CDR3 DNA: TGTGCCAGCAGCTTACTGGGGTCTAGCACAGATACGCAGTATTTT.

Only one count was recorded for this clone. The chain is built from TRBV29-1 and TRBJ2-7, with unresolved D. Germline V lookup: CDR1 SQVTM, CDR2 ANQGSEA. Trimming took 7 bases from V and 5 from J, leaving 9 bases between them. The CDR3 contains 10 residues. Here the CDR3 DNA reads TGCAGCGCAACTGAGGACGAGCAGTACTTC. Its protein is CSATEDEQYF.

This chain links TRBV19 with TRBJ1-5; no reliable D call. The CDR3 extends over 16 amino acids. The germline V gene has CDR1 LNHDA and CDR2 SQIVND (reference sequence). Trimming cost V 2 bases and J 1 base, with 12 bases left between them. DNA of the CDR3: TGTGCCAGTAGTATATATGAGGGCAACAGCAATCAGCCCCAGCATTTT. Protein product: CASSIYEGNSNQPQHF.

The chain links TRBV9 to TRBJ2-7, with D perhaps being TRBD1 or TRBD2 (5 bases each). Germline V gene sequence: CDR1 SGDLS, CDR2 YYNGEE. The CDR3 has 14 residues. V dropped 3 bases and J dropped 0 bases, with 10 bases sitting between them. CDR3 loop: CASSERDASYEQYF. The CDR3 bases are TGTGCCAGCAGCGAAAGGGACGCCTCCTACGAGCAGTACTTC.

The chain links TRBV30 to TRBJ2-3; D remains ambiguous. This CDR3 contains 14 residues. Trimming removed 4 bases at V and 0 bases at J, with 11 bases between. Germline V gene sequence: CDR1 GTSNPN, CDR2 SVGIG (reference sequence). In DNA, the CDR3 is TGTGCCTGGAAACCCCCGTCTAGCACAGATACGCAGTATTTT. It codes for CAWKPPSSTDTQYF. Looking up the rest from reference TRBV30 and TRBJ2-3 gives the full variable domain: SQTIHQWPATLVQPVGSPLSLECTVEGTSNPNLYWYRQAAGRGLQLLFYSVGIGQISSEVPQNLSASRPQDRQFILSSKKLLLSDSGFYLCAWKPPSSTDTQYFGPGTRLTVL.